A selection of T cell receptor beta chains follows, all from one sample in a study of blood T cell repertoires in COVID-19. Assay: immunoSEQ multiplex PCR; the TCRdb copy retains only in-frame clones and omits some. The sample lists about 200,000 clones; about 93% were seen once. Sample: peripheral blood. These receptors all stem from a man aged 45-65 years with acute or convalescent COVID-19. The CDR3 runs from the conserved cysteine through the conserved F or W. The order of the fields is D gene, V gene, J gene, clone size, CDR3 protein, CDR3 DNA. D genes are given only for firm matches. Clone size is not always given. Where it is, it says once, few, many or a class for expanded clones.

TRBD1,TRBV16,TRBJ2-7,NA,CASSLYMSGTGPGASYEQYF,TGTGCCAGCAGCCTCTACATGTCCGGGACAGGGCCTGGGGCATCCTACGAGCAGTACTTC
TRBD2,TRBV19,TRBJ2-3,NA,CASSTLAVPTDTQYF,TGTGCCAGTAGCACCCTAGCGGTACCCACAGATACGCAGTATTTT
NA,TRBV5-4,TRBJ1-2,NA,CASSFTGADYGYTF,TGTGCCAGCAGCTTCACTGGGGCCGACTATGGCTACACCTTC
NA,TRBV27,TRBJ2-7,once,CASSLRGQTYEQYF,TGTGCCAGCAGTTTGCGGGGACAGACCTACGAGCAGTACTTC
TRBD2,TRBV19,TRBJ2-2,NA,CASSRGLAGVNTGELFF,TGTGCCAGTAGCAGGGGACTAGCGGGCGTTAACACCGGGGAGCTGTTTTTT
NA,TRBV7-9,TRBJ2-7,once,CASSLGSRNPSYEQYF,TGTGCCAGCAGCTTAGGTTCCAGGAACCCATCCTACGAGCAGTACTTC
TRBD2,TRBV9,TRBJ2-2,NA,CASSVASLAGPTGELFF,TGTGCCAGCAGCGTAGCCAGTCTAGCGGGACCTACCGGGGAGCTGTTTTTT
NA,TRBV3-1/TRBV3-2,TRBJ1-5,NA,CASSQAGGNQPQHF,TGTGCCAGCAGCCAAGCAGGGGGCAATCAGCCCCAGCATTTT
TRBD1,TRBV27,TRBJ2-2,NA,CASRDRANKLRTGELFF,TGTGCCAGTCGAGACAGGGCAAACAAATTAAGAACCGGGGAGCTGTTTTTT
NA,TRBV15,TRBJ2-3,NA,CATSRGGRTDTQYF,TGTGCCACCAGCAGAGGGGGGAGGACAGATACGCAGTATTTT
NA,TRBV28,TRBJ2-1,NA,CASTITGISYNEQFF,TGTGCCAGCACCATCACCGGGATCTCCTACAATGAGCAGTTCTTC
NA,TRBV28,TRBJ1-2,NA,CASSSTDPTLPYHGYTF,TGTGCCAGCAGTTCGACAGACCCGACCCTCCCCTATCATGGCTACACCTTC
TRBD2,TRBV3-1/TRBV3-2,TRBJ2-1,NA,CASDGGANYNEQFF,TGTGCCAGCGACGGGGGGGCAAACTACAATGAGCAGTTCTTC
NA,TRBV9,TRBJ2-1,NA,CASSPGGRGSYNEQFF,TGTGCCAGCAGCCCGGGGGGCAGGGGCTCCTACAATGAGCAGTTCTTC
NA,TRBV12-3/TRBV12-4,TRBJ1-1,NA,CASSFEGAEAFF,TGTGCCAGCAGTTTTGAGGGGGCTGAAGCTTTCTTT
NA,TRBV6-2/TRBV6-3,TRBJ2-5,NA,CASSYVEETQYF,TGTGCCAGCAGTTACGTCGAAGAGACCCAGTACTTC
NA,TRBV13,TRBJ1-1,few,CASSLGSGYSAFF,TGTGCCAGCAGCTTAGGTTCGGGGTATTCAGCTTTCTTT
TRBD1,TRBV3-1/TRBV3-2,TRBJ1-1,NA,CASSLRTGGANTEAFF,TGTGCCAGCAGCCTTCGGACAGGGGGCGCGAACACTGAAGCTTTCTTT
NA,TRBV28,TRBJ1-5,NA,CASTPWGVGSNQPQHF,TGTGCCAGCACCCCTTGGGGGGTGGGTAGCAATCAGCCCCAGCATTTT
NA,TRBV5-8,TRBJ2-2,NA,CASSPGLSPYTGELFF,TGTGCCAGCAGCCCCGGTTTGAGCCCTTACACCGGGGAGCTGTTTTTT
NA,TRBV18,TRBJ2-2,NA,CASSPSTGELFF,TGTGCCAGCTCACCCTCGACCGGGGAGCTGTTTTTT
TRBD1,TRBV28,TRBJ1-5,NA,CASSSISQGANNQPQHF,TGTGCCAGCAGTTCAATCTCACAGGGGGCGAACAATCAGCCCCAGCATTTT
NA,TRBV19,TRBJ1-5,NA,CASSMQSISNQPQHF,TGTGCCAGTAGTATGCAGTCGATAAGCAATCAGCCCCAGCATTTT
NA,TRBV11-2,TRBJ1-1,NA,CASSTRRVANTEAFF,TGTGCCAGCAGCACCCGGAGGGTGGCGAACACTGAAGCTTTCTTT
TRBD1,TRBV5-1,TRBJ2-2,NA,CASSLAGQGAGELFF,TGCGCCAGCAGCTTGGCCGGGCAGGGGGCCGGGGAGCTGTTTTTT
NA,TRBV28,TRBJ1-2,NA,CASSLSGPGYTF,TGTGCCAGCAGCCTTAGTGGGCCCGGCTACACCTTC
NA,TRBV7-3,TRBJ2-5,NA,CASSLSGAGETQYF,TGTGCCAGCAGCTTAAGTGGGGCGGGGGAGACCCAGTACTTC
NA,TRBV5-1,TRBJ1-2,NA,CASSLSYQGTYGYTF,TGCGCCAGCAGCTTGAGTTATCAGGGGACGTACGGCTACACCTTC
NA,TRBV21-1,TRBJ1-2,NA,CASSKVAGDGTRGYTF,TGTGCCAGCAGCAAAGTAGCGGGGGATGGAACTAGGGGCTACACCTTC
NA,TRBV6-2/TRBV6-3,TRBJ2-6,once,CASSYSGAPGANVLTF,TGTGCCAGCAGTTACTCAGGGGCTCCCGGGGCCAACGTCCTGACTTTC
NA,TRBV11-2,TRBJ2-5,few,CASSSDVRETQYF,TGTGCCAGCAGCTCTGACGTGAGGGAGACCCAGTACTTC
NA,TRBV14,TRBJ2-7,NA,CASSQTGAGYEQYF,TGTGCCAGCAGCCAGACAGGTGCTGGATACGAGCAGTACTTC
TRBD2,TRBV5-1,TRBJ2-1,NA,CASSLSGRAYNEQFF,TGCGCCAGCAGCTTGAGCGGGAGGGCCTACAATGAGCAGTTCTTC
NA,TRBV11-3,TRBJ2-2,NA,CASSPPGEPHGDTGELFF,TGTGCCAGCAGCCCCCCCGGGGAGCCCCATGGTGACACCGGGGAGCTGTTTTTT
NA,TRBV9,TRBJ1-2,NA,CASSTQGGGYGYTF,TGTGCCAGCAGCACACAGGGTGGAGGATATGGCTACACCTTC
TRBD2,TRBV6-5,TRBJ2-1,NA,CASSSAGDNEQFF,TGTGCCAGCAGTTCAGCGGGAGACAATGAGCAGTTCTTC
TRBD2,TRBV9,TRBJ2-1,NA,CASSVVLAGGHNEQFF,TGTGCCAGCAGCGTCGTACTAGCGGGGGGTCACAATGAGCAGTTCTTC
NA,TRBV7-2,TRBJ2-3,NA,CASSLVFLVTSTDTQYF,TGTGCCAGCAGCTTAGTTTTTTTAGTCACTAGCACAGATACGCAGTATTTT
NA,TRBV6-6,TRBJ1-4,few,CASSRGTQNEKLFF,TGTGCCAGCAGTAGAGGGACTCAGAATGAAAAACTGTTTTTT
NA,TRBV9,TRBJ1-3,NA,CASSGESNTIYF,TGTGCCAGCAGCGGGGAGTCAAACACCATATATTTT
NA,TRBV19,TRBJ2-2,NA,CASSSLRGVGTGELFF,TGTGCCAGTAGTTCCCTAAGGGGTGTGGGCACCGGGGAGCTGTTTTTT